These 3 T cell receptor beta chains share one sample of origin, sequenced in a study of patients and donors after allogeneic stem cell transplantation. TCRdb analysed the RT-PCR reads with MiXCR anew, one entry per CDR3 protein. The data contain 800,000 to 1,000,000 distinct CDR3 sequences, about 20% of them singletons. Sequences were obtained from blood, either unsorted or a sorted T cell fraction (not recorded which). These receptors originate from a human donor who was either an allogeneic HSCT recipient or a stem cell or donor lymphocyte infusion donor (not recorded which). It is not recorded whose cells these are; they may come from a transplant donor.

This clonotype was counted a few times. This chain links TRBV2 with TRBJ2-5; D perhaps matches TRBD2 (7 bases). V was trimmed by 3 bases and J by 5 bases, leaving 13 bases between them. The CDR3 is 14 amino acids. In germline, CDR1 is SNHLY, CDR2 FYNNEI. The CDR3 sequence is CASSEWGGSETQYF. In DNA form, the CDR3 reads TGTGCCAGCAGTGAGTGGGGGGGCTCGGAGACCCAGTACTTC.

The J gene is TRBJ2-3, the V gene TRBV20-1; D gene unclear. Germline-derived CDR1 and CDR2 are DFQATT and SNEGSKA (reference sequence). The CDR3 has 14 residues. Trimming cost V 5 bases and J 0 bases, with 12 bases left between them. The CDR3 protein is CSAGDPTSTDTQYF. The DNA of the CDR3 is TGCAGTGCTGGGGATCCGACGAGCACAGATACGCAGTATTTT.

The V gene is TRBV20-1, the J gene TRBJ1-2; D possibly corresponds to TRBD1 (5 bases). The CDR3 extends over 15 amino acids. V was pared by 0 bases and J by 1 base, with 12 bases between. Germline V gene lookup returns CDR1 DFQATT and CDR2 SNEGSKA (reference sequence). Here the CDR3 DNA reads TGCAGTGCTAGAGATTCCGGACAAATTAACTATGGCTACACCTTC. It translates to CSARDSGQINYGYTF.